The 9 T cell receptor beta chains presented below share a single source sample, sequenced in a study of blood T cells in healthy people across ages. Next came a second PCR, run for roughly 6 to 11 cycles, which used a sample-barcoded 5' primer along with a J-beta primer mix. TCRdb passed the 5' RACE reads through MiXCR, listing each CDR3 protein once. The table records roughly 1.5 million distinct CDR3 sequences, less than 45% of them present only once. The specimen was blood. The receptors shown here come from a woman under 30 in good health.

The chain combines TRBV27 with TRBJ1-5; a possible D gene is TRBD1 (6 bases). Trimming cost V 5 bases and J 2 bases, with 13 bases left between them. This CDR3 is 15 amino acids long. Germline CDR1 and CDR2: MNHEY and SMNVEV (reference sequence). CDR3 nucleotides: TGTGCCAGCAGTCCATCACAGGGTCGCAATCAGCCCCAGCATTTT. Protein product: CASSPSQGRNQPQHF.

This clonotype appeared a few times. CDR3 protein: CASSISGGRTYEQYF. The CDR3 DNA reads as TGCGCCAGCAGCATCTCCGGGGGACGAACCTACGAGCAGTACTTC. This chain connects TRBV5-1 to TRBJ2-7; D perhaps matches TRBD2 (6 bases). Germline V gene data show CDR1 as SGHRS and CDR2 as YFSETQ. V dropped 4 bases and J dropped 2 bases, with 16 bases sitting between them. This CDR3 has 15 amino acids.

The chain uses TRBV20-1 and TRBJ2-1, with D perhaps TRBD1 or TRBD2 (5 bases each). Germline CDR1 reads DFQATT; CDR2 reads SNEGSKA (reference sequence). The CDR3 extends over 15 amino acids. V was clipped by 0 bases and J by 2 bases, with 11 bases between them. CDR3 nucleotides: TGCAGTGCTAGAGATAGGACGGGACCCTACAATGAGCAGTTCTTC. Translating it yields CSARDRTGPYNEQFF.

This rearrangement joins TRBV6-2 or TRBV6-3 to TRBJ2-1, with 10 bases identical to TRBD1. The end of the DNA fits TRBJ2-7 better, so the J call may be wrong. This CDR3 spans 16 amino acids. Germline V gene lookup returns CDR1 MNHEY and CDR2 SVGEGT. The CDR3 protein is CASYRTGGISYNEQYF. The CDR3 DNA follows: TGTGCCAGTTATCGGACAGGGGGGATTTCCTACAATGAGCAGTACTTC.

There are a few counts of this clonotype. A read error may produce the germline difference seen at one junction end. The V call is TRBV28, the J call TRBJ2-6; D is undetermined. CDR3 length equals 16 residues. Germline V CDR1 and CDR2: MDHEN, SYDVKM. This CDR3 is CASSSPFVSGANVLTF. DNA of the CDR3: TGTGCCAGTAGTTCCCCCTTTGTCTCTGGGGCCAACGTCCTGACTTTC.

This clonotype was recorded a few times. The V gene is TRBV4-3, the J gene TRBJ2-3; D gene uncertain. CDR1 and CDR2 (germline): LGHNA, YSLEER. This CDR3 is built from 16 residues. Trimming removed 4 bases from V and 1 base from J, with 15 bases in between. Here the CDR3 DNA reads TGCGCCAGCAGCCCCGTCCGGGCAAGGGGCACAGATACGCAGTATTTT. Encoded protein: CASSPVRARGTDTQYF.

This clonotype was counted between two and nine times. The rearrangement uses TRBV27 and TRBJ1-5; D gene uncertain. Between the trimmed V and J ends, which lost 6 bases and 0 bases, there was a span of 12 bases. Germline V lookup: CDR1 MNHEY, CDR2 SMNVEV (reference sequence). This CDR3 is built from 15 residues. Written as DNA, the CDR3 is TGTGCCAGCAGCGATACTCTATATAGCAATCAGCCCCAGCATTTT. Translating gives CASSDTLYSNQPQHF.

This chain joins TRBV19 and TRBJ2-3; 10 bases fit TRBD2. Losses at the gene ends were 5 bases for V and 4 bases for J; bases not matched to a gene: 6. Germline V gives CDR1 LNHDA, CDR2 SQIVND (reference sequence). This CDR3 has 15 amino acids. This CDR3 is CASSHLAGVADTQYF. CDR3 DNA sequence: TGTGCCAGTAGTCATCTAGCGGGAGTAGCAGATACGCAGTATTTT.

This clonotype was detected only a few times. The chain employs TRBV6-5 and TRBJ2-1; D gene uncertain. From germline, CDR1 is MNHEY and CDR2 SVGAGI. V dropped 6 bases and J dropped 6 bases, with 15 bases sitting between them. This CDR3 region has 14 residues. In DNA form, the CDR3 reads TGTGCCAGCAGGAGGACCCGGGCTATCAATGAGCAGTTCTTC. Translation gives CASRRTRAINEQFF.